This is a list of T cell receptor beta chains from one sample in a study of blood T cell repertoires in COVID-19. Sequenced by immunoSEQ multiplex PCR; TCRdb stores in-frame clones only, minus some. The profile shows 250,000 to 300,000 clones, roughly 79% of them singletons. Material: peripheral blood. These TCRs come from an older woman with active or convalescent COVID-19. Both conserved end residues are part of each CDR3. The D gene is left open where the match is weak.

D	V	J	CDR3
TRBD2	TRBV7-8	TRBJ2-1	CASSASGGANNEQFF
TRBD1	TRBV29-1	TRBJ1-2	CSFAARGRGGYTF
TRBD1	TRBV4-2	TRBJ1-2	CASSLGQGNYGYTF
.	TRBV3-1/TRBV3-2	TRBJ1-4	CASSLQGLGEKLFF
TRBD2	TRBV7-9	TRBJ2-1	CASSPLAGYYEQFF
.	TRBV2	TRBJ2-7	CASSEWGGPTYEQYF
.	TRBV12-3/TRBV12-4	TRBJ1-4	CASAGAANEKLFF
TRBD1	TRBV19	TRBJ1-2	CASSGTVYGYTF
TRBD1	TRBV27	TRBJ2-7	CASSWTGSYEQYF
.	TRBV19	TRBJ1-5	CASSISPVGHNQPQHF
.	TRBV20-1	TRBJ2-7	CSASGGHEQYF
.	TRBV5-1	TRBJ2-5	CASSLLQGRETQYF
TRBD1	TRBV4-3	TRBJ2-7	CASSPDRGGLYEQYF
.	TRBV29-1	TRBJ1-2	CSVAQGTYGYTF
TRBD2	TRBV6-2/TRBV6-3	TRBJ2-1	CASSYSTGTSLFF
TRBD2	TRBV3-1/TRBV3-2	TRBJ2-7	CASSTRTSGAYEQYF
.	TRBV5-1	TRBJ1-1	CASSLLGADTEAFF
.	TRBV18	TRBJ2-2	CASSPTTGLTIGELFF
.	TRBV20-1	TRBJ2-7	CSASGGGEQYF
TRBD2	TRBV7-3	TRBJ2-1	CASSSGTSAYNEQFF
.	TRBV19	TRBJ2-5	CASRTGHTWYF
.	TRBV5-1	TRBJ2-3	CASGISGTDTQYF
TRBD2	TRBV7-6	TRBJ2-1	CASSFVTSGDNEQFF
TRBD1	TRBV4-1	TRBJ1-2	CASSQPGQDRVNGYTF
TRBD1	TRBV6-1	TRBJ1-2	CASSEASSGTGYGYTF
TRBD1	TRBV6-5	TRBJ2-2	CASTRPGGSGELFF
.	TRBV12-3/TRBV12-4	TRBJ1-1	CASSRRVNTEAFF
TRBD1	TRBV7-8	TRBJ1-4	CASSLTGGQLNEKLFF
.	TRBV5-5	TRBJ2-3	CASRPKRGRRTDTQYF
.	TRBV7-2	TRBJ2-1	CASSPDSSYNEQFF
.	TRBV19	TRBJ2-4	CASSPRVLGGAKNIQYF
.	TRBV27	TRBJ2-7	CASWGRGSYEQYF
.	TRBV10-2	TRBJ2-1	CGTGGDIPPPEQFF
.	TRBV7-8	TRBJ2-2	CASSFTGGELFF
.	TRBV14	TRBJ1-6	CASSQAGRSPLHF
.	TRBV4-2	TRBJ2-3	CASSQDPGGGALTDTQYF
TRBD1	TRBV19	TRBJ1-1	CASRTRDRGTEAFF
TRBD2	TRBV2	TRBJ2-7	CASSHLAGGPHEQYF
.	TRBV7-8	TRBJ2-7	CASSLRGGYYEQYF
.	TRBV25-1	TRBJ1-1	CASSRVGGDTEAFF
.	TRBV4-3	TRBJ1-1	CASSQDRGGATEAFF
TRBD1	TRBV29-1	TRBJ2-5	CSVGQGDRETQYF
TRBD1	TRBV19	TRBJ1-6	CASSRDRVSPLHF
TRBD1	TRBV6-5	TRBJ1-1	CASSYSIGDRSTEAFF
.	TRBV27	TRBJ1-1	CASSKQLGNTEAFF
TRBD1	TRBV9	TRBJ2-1	CASSLGTGAYNEQFF
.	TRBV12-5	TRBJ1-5	CASGSGEASQPQHF
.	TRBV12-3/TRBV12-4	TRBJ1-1	CASTPRQNTEAFF
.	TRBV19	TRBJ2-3	CASMNGPGDTQYF
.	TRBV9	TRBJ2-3	CASSVAGPGADTQYF
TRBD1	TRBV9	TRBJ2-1	CASSPPSDRVIFNEQFF
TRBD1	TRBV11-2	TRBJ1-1	CASSLGASDRGRLQTEAFF
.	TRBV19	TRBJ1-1	CASSAARGRTEAFF
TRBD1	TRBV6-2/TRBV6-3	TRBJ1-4	CASSLHRRMDRHWEKLFF
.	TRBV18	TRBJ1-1	CASSPTGGGTEAFF